There are a few counts of the clone carrying this T cell receptor beta chain. Its matching antigen is unknown. There were TCR beta CDR3 regions amplified from RNA transcripts. In the first-round RT-PCR of the TCR CDR3, the HTBI primer set was used. TCRdb used MiXCR to reprocess the multiplex PCR reads, holding one entry per CDR3 protein. In the table there are roughly 500,000 distinct CDR3 sequences, 46% of which are singletons. This sample is part of a study of T cells in Graves' hyperthyroidism and ophthalmopathy. Broader study findings: Among thyroid clonotypes expanded above 0.001, most also appeared in blood.

Germline CDR1 is KGHDR and CDR2 is SFDVKD. V was clipped by 3 bases and J by 6 bases; unmatched bases: 4. The CDR3 runs to 15 residues. V gene TRBV24-1 combines with J gene TRBJ1-5; 10 nucleotides agree with TRBD1. This sequence originates from an adult woman with Graves' disease, either hyperthyroidism or ophthalmopathy (not recorded which). Sample: peripheral blood or thyroid tissue (not recorded which). CDR3 sequence: CATSDRQGAAQPQHF. As DNA, the CDR3 is TGTGCCACCAGTGATCGACAGGGGGCTGCTCAGCCCCAGCATTTT.